This T cell receptor (beta chain) was documented in a study of cytomegalovirus exposure and HLA in healthy donors. Concerning this clone: The antigen is unknown.

Study outcomes and limitations: Earlier analysis found most TCR beta V segments productive about 90% or about 30% of the time. Confirmation was obtained in vitro that a few CMV-associated chains are specific for CMV antigens.

The CDR3 has 11 residues. Trimming cost V 8 bases and J 11 bases, with 15 bases left between them. Per the germline V gene, CDR1 is MNHEY and CDR2 is SVGAGI. Both 60 Vbeta primers and 13 Jbeta primers went into the PCR. The protocol was immunoSEQ multiplex PCR, while the TCRdb copy is restricted to in-frame clones and leaves out a portion. This sample has roughly 130,000 clones, with around 85% found just once. The clonotype was recovered from a woman between 45 and 60 years old in good health and CMV-seropositive. The gene calls are TRBV6-5 and TRBJ1-1; TRBD1 is a possible D gene (6 bases). The material sequenced was PBMCs. The DNA of the CDR3 is TGTGCCAGCCAAAGATCAGGGGTTGCTTTCTTT. This encodes CASQRSGVAFF.